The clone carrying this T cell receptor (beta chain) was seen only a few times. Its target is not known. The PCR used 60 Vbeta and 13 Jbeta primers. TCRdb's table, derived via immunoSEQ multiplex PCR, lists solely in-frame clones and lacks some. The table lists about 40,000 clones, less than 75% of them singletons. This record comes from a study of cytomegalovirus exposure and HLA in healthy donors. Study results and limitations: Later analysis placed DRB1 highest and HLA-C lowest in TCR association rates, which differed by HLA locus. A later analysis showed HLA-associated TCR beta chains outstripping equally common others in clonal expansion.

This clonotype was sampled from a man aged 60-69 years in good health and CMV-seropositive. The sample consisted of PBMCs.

The CDR3 region has the DNA TGTGCCAGCAGCCCCGGGAGGGGATCCCAGGTGGATGAGCAGTTCTTC. Its protein product is CASSPGRGSQVDEQFF. This chain links TRBV5-4 with TRBJ2-1; 8 bases are a match to TRBD2. Looked up from germline, CDR1 is SGHNT and CDR2 is YYREEE (reference sequence). V dropped 4 bases and J dropped 8; count of bases not matched to a gene: 14. The CDR3 is 16 amino acids. Drawing the rest from reference TRBV5-4 and TRBJ2-1, the complete variable domain is ETGVTQSPTHLIKTRGQQVTLRCSSQSGHNTVSWYQQALGQGPQFIFQYYREEENGRGNFPPRFSGLQFPNYSSELNVNALELDDSALYLCASSPGRGSQVDEQFFGPGTRLTVL.